Following are 24 T cell receptor beta chains from one sample sequenced in a study of monozygotic twins with cystic fibrosis. Clones were read by immunoSEQ multiplex PCR, and TCRdb kept only the in-frame ones, dropping some. Here the sample spans roughly 14,000 clones, about 98% being singletons. Specimen: blood. All receptors derive from a girl aged 2-10 years with cystic fibrosis.

J is TRBJ1-5 and V is TRBV2, with D possibly matching TRBD1 (5 bases). CDR1 SNHLY and CDR2 FYNNEI come from the germline V gene. Deletions cut 8 bases from V and 6 bases from J, with 20 bases between. This CDR3 region has 15 residues. The CDR3 spells CASGAGLAAGQPQHF. The CDR3 nucleotides read TGTGCCAGCGGGGCCGGGCTAGCCGCAGGTCAGCCCCAGCATTTT.

This sequence joins TRBV13 and TRBJ1-2; 8 nucleotides match TRBD1. The CDR3 spans 14 residues. Germline trimming cut 5 bases from V and 4 bases from J; bases unmatched to any gene: 6. Germline V lookup: CDR1 PRHDT, CDR2 FYEKMQ (reference sequence). The CDR3 loop reads CASSPDTGGYGYTF. CDR3 coding DNA: TGTGCCAGCAGCCCCGATACAGGGGGCTATGGCTACACCTTC.

The V call is TRBV28, the J call TRBJ1-2; D ambiguous. The CDR3 consists of 14 residues. Trimming left V 1 base short and J 5 bases short, with 11 bases between. Germline V CDR1 and CDR2: MDHEN, SYDVKM. CDR3 residues: CASSLSTPPYGYTF. In nucleotides, the CDR3 is TGTGCCAGCAGTTTATCCACCCCTCCTTATGGCTACACCTTC.

This clone appeared once. The rearrangement uses TRBV4-3 and TRBJ2-6, with 7 bases lining up with TRBD2. With 0 bases clipped from V and 2 bases from J, the junction kept 4 bases outside the gene matches. The CDR3 is 17 residues long. In germline, CDR1 is LGHNA, CDR2 YSLEER. The CDR3 DNA follows: TGCGCCAGCAGCCAAGAAGGGAGGGGCGCTGGGGCCAACGTCCTGACTTTC. The encoded protein is CASSQEGRGAGANVLTF.

The chain uses TRBV2 and TRBJ1-1; tentatively, D is TRBD1 (6 bases). The germline gives CDR1 SNHLY, CDR2 FYNNEI. Trimming left V 6 bases short and J 2 bases short, with 10 bases between. This CDR3 has 13 residues. CDR3 sequence reads: CASSKQGNTEAFF. In DNA form, the CDR3 reads TGTGCCAGCAGCAAACAGGGAAACACTGAAGCTTTCTTT.

The chain recombines TRBV7-2 with TRBJ2-1, with D maybe TRBD2 (5 bases). This CDR3 is built from 17 residues. V dropped 3 bases and J dropped 0 bases, with 15 bases sitting between them. Per germline, CDR1 SGHTA and CDR2 FQGNSA. CDR3 nucleotides: TGTGCCAGCAGCTTGGACTGGAGGAGTCCCTCCTACAATGAGCAGTTCTTC. This translates into CASSLDWRSPSYNEQFF.

The chain recombines TRBV7-8 with TRBJ2-5, with D perhaps TRBD2 (6 bases). The CDR3 totals 14 residues. Trimming took off 3 bases at V and 3 bases at J, with 11 bases between the two ends. Germline lookup yields CDR1 SGHVS and CDR2 FQNEAQ. CDR3 in amino acids: CASSFDRLEETQYF. CDR3 DNA: TGTGCCAGCAGCTTTGACCGACTAGAAGAGACCCAGTACTTC.

The gene calls are TRBV30 and TRBJ1-4; D gene uncertain. Germline CDR1 GTSNPN, CDR2 SVGIG (reference sequence). Trimming cost V 0 bases and J 4 bases, with 9 bases left between them. The CDR3 totals 14 residues. The chain's CDR3 is CAWSVLRGNEKLFF. CDR3 coding DNA: TGTGCCTGGAGTGTACTTCGGGGTAATGAAAAACTGTTTTTT.

This chain links TRBV6-1 with TRBJ1-2; D is possibly TRBD1 (5 bases). The CDR3 consists of 15 residues. V shed 8 bases and J shed 3 bases, with 19 bases lying between them. Germline V CDR1 and CDR2: MNHNS, SASEGT. The CDR3 loop reads CASRRMVTDYYGYTF. The CDR3 DNA is TGTGCCAGCCGCAGGATGGTGACAGACTACTATGGCTACACCTTC.

CDR3 in amino acids: CASSTPRNRGQHGEQYF. The CDR3, as DNA: TGTGCCAGCAGCACACCTAGAAACAGGGGGCAACACGGGGAGCAGTACTTC. The chain is built from TRBV7-8 and TRBJ2-7; 9 nucleotides line up with TRBD1. The CDR3 extends over 17 amino acids. The trim removed 5 bases at V and 7 bases at J, leaving 18 bases unmatched. Germline values: CDR1 SGHVS, CDR2 FQNEAQ.

The CDR3 here is CASSLVTSGYYEQYF. CDR3 coding DNA: TGTGCCAGCAGCTTAGTCACTAGCGGGTACTACGAGCAGTACTTC. This chain joins TRBV7-2 and TRBJ2-7; 9 nucleotides align to TRBD2. Germline CDR1 is SGHTA and CDR2 is FQGNSA. Germline trimming cut 1 base from V and 3 bases from J; bases unmatched to any gene: 4. This CDR3 region has 15 residues. Using reference TRBV7-2 and TRBJ2-7 for the parts outside the CDR3, the full variable domain is GAGVSQSPSNKVTEKGKDVELRCDPISGHTALYWYRQSLGQGLEFLIYFQGNSAPDKSGLPSDRFSAERTGGSVSTLTIQRTQQEDSAVYLCASSLVTSGYYEQYFGPGTRLTVT.

The genes are TRBV5-6 and TRBJ1-2; no firm D call. The V end lost 0 bases, the J end lost 2 bases, and 8 bases lay between the germline ends. Germline loops: CDR1 SGHDT, CDR2 YYEEEE. There are 14 residues in the CDR3. The CDR3 nucleotides read TGTGCCAGCAGCTTGGGTCCGAGAAACTATGGCTACACCTTC. Translated, it gives CASSLGPRNYGYTF.

The rearrangement joins TRBV6-1 to TRBJ2-2; 10 bases are a match to TRBD1. CDR1 is MNHNS, CDR2 SASEGT, per germline. The CDR3 runs 15 residues. V trimming: 6 bases; J trimming: 4 bases; junction bases outside the gene matches: 5. Here the CDR3 reads CASSLTGGVTGELFF. CDR3 nucleotides: TGTGCCAGCAGCCTGACAGGGGGCGTCACCGGGGAGCTGTTTTTT.

This clone was seen just once. This chain joins TRBV10-3 and TRBJ2-4, with D possibly being TRBD2 (6 bases). The CDR3 loop spans 12 amino acids. Germline-derived CDR1 and CDR2 are ENHRY and SYGVKD. V dropped 10 bases and J dropped 8 bases, with 15 bases sitting between them. The CDR3 spells CATGGDGDIQYF. In DNA form, the CDR3 reads TGTGCCACAGGAGGGGACGGGGACATTCAGTACTTC.

V usage is TRBV5-6 and J usage is TRBJ2-3; the match to TRBD2 covers 7 bases. The CDR3 has 13 amino acids. Germline V gene data show CDR1 as SGHDT and CDR2 as YYEEEE. V shed 0 bases, J shed 6 bases, and the junction held 1 base outside the gene matches. The CDR3 reads CASSLGSGDTQYF. The CDR3 DNA is TGTGCCAGCAGCTTGGGTAGCGGGGATACGCAGTATTTT.

The chain carries TRBV2 and TRBJ2-5; D uncertain. Germline values: CDR1 SNHLY, CDR2 FYNNEI. The V gene lost 7 bases and the J gene lost 5 bases, with 11 bases spanning the gap. The CDR3 is 12 amino acids. Here the CDR3 DNA reads TGTGCCAGCAATAAGGTTACGGAGACCCAGTACTTC. Its protein is CASNKVTETQYF.

This clone was picked up one time. CDR3 region: CASARDRVYGYTF. The CDR3 DNA reads as TGTGCTAGTGCCCGGGACAGGGTCTATGGCTACACCTTC. The chain recombines TRBV12-5 with TRBJ1-2; 9 nucleotides line up with TRBD1. The CDR3 spans 13 residues. Germline V gives CDR1 LGHNT, CDR2 FRNRAP. J lost 4 bases, V lost 7 bases, and 4 bases had no gene match. The full variable domain, its missing parts supplied by reference TRBV12-5 and TRBJ1-2, is DARVTQTPRHKVTEMGQEVTMRCQPILGHNTVFWYRQTMMQGLELLAYFRNRAPLDDSGMPKDRFSAEMPDATLATLKIQPSEPRDSAVYFCASARDRVYGYTFGSGTRLTVV.

The gene calls are TRBV2 and TRBJ2-3; 15 bases agree with TRBD2. This CDR3 contains 18 residues. Germline CDR1 reads SNHLY; CDR2 reads FYNNEI. After removal of 3 bases from V and 3 bases from J, the junction contained 7 bases not matched to a gene. The CDR3 nucleotides read TGTGCCAGCAGTGAGTCGGGGACTAGCGGGAGGATGACAGATACGCAGTATTTT. Protein product: CASSESGTSGRMTDTQYF.

The genes are TRBV2 and TRBJ1-5; D is undetermined. Trimming removed 6 bases at V and 0 bases at J, with 6 bases between. The length of the CDR3 is 13 residues. Germline lookup yields CDR1 SNHLY and CDR2 FYNNEI. The CDR3 nucleotides are TGTGCCAGCAGGCGGGATAGCAATCAGCCCCAGCATTTT. Amino acids: CASRRDSNQPQHF.

The genes are TRBV11-2 and TRBJ2-7; 8 bases map to TRBD1. The CDR3 totals 14 residues. Germline values: CDR1 SGHAT, CDR2 FQNNGV. V dropped 1 base and J dropped 2; count of bases not matched to a gene: 1. The CDR3 region has the DNA TGTGCCAGCAGCTTAGCGGGACAGGCCTACGAGCAGTACTTC. As protein: CASSLAGQAYEQYF.

This chain uses TRBV5-4 with TRBJ2-1; 15 bases are shared with TRBD2. In germline, CDR1 is SGHNT, CDR2 YYREEE (reference sequence). CDR3 length equals 15 residues. Germline trimming cut 4 bases from V and 6 bases from J; bases unmatched to any gene: 2. The CDR3 sequence: CASSPGLAGGNEQFF. The CDR3 nucleotides read TGTGCCAGCAGCCCGGGACTAGCGGGAGGCAATGAGCAGTTCTTC.

This clone occurred once. This chain connects TRBV11-3 to TRBJ2-2; TRBD1 is a possible D gene (6 bases). The V gene's germline CDR1 is SGHNT and CDR2 YENEEA. Deletions cut 8 bases from V and 0 bases from J, with 13 bases between. The CDR3 sequence is 15 residues long. The CDR3 reads CASSSQGTNTGELFF. CDR3 DNA sequence: TGTGCCAGCTCCTCACAGGGAACGAACACCGGGGAGCTGTTTTTT. The whole variable domain, remainder taken from reference TRBV11-3 and TRBJ2-2, is EAGVVQSPRYKIIEKKQPVAFWCNPISGHNTLYWYLQNLGQGPELLIRYENEEAVDDSQLPKDRFSAERLKGVDSTLKIQPAELGDSAVYLCASSSQGTNTGELFFGEGSRLTVL.

V and J are TRBV28 and TRBJ1-2, with D maybe TRBD1 (6 bases). V was pared by 6 bases and J by 3 bases, with 14 bases between. The germline gives CDR1 MDHEN, CDR2 SYDVKM. The CDR3 contains 14 residues. Written as DNA, the CDR3 is TGTGCCAGCAGCTTGACAGGAACCTACTATGGCTACACCTTC. Amino acids: CASSLTGTYYGYTF.

The chain uses TRBV6-1 and TRBJ1-5; possibly TRBD1 for D (5 bases). The CDR3 runs 15 residues. CDR1 and CDR2 from the germline V gene are MNHNS and SASEGT. V shed 6 bases and J shed 1 base, with 13 bases lying between them. The CDR3 DNA reads TGTGCCAGCAGCCGGGGCTCACCCAGCAATCAGCCCCAGCATTTT. Translating gives CASSRGSPSNQPQHF.